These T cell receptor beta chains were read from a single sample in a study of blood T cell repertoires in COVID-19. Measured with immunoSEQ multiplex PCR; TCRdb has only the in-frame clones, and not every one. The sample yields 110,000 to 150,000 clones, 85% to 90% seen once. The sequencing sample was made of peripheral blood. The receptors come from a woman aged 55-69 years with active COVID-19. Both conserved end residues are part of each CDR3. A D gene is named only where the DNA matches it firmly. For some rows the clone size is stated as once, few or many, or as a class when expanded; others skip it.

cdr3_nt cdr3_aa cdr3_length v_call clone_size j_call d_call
TGTGCCAGCAGCTTCGTAGCGGGAGGGGCCTACGAGCAGTACTTC CASSFVAGGAYEQYF 15 TRBV11-2 - TRBJ2-7 TRBD2
TGTGCCAGCAGCCCGAGTCCCGGGATCTGGACAGATACGCAGTATTTT CASSPSPGIWTDTQYF 16 TRBV14 - TRBJ2-3 -
TGTGCCAGCAGCCCGGACAGCCATCCTGAAAAACTGTTTTTT CASSPDSHPEKLFF 14 TRBV27 - TRBJ1-4 -
TGTGCCAGCAGCTTAGCTGGGACAGGGGGAGAGACCCAGTACTTC CASSLAGTGGETQYF 15 TRBV7-2 - TRBJ2-5 TRBD1
TGTGCCAGCAGTCCGGGACAGGGCAGCACAGATACGCAGTATTTT CASSPGQGSTDTQYF 15 TRBV6-2/TRBV6-3 - TRBJ2-3 TRBD1
TGTGCCAGCGCCCTGGAAGAGGTAGCCAAAAACATTCAGTACTTC CASALEEVAKNIQYF 15 TRBV2 - TRBJ2-4 -
TGCAGCGTTTTGACCCCCCAGGACAGTTTATCGGTTGAGCAGTTCTTC CSVLTPQDSLSVEQFF 16 TRBV29-1 - TRBJ2-1 -
TGTGCCAGCACCCTTAGGGCTTATCGGGGACTAGCGTTACCCAATGAGCAGTTCTTC CASTLRAYRGLALPNEQFF 19 TRBV6-9 - TRBJ2-1 TRBD2
TGTGCCAGCAGCCGTACCGGGACTAGCGGTCTCTACGAGCAGTACTTC CASSRTGTSGLYEQYF 16 TRBV14 - TRBJ2-7 TRBD2
TGTGCCAGCAGCCAAGCGAGGACAGGGGTCGGCTACACCTTC CASSQARTGVGYTF 14 TRBV3-1/TRBV3-2 - TRBJ1-2 TRBD1
TGTGCCAGCAGCCAAGAGGGACTATCCTTGAGCACAGATACGCAGTATTTT CASSQEGLSLSTDTQYF 17 TRBV4-2 - TRBJ2-3 TRBD2
TGTGCCAGCAGCTTAAAGCCCCTCCGGCTAGAAACCTACAATGAGCAGTTCTTC CASSLKPLRLETYNEQFF 18 TRBV7-3 - TRBJ2-1 -
TGTGCCAGCAGTGAAGTCCCCCGGAGGGCAGATACGCAGTATTTT CASSEVPRRADTQYF 15 TRBV6-1 - TRBJ2-3 -
TGCAGCGTTGAAGCGGGGCCGACAGGGGTACTGAACACCATATATTTT CSVEAGPTGVLNTIYF 16 TRBV29-1 - TRBJ1-3 TRBD1
TGTGCCAGCAGAAAACCGGGACAGTATAATTCACCCCTCCACTTT CASRKPGQYNSPLHF 15 TRBV11-2 - TRBJ1-6 TRBD1
TGCAGCGTTGCCGATACAGGGAGCTCGAACACCGGGGAGCTGTTTTTT CSVADTGSSNTGELFF 16 TRBV29-1 - TRBJ2-2 -
TGTGCCAGCAGCTTAATGACTTCGGGCGGGGAGCTGTTTTTT CASSLMTSGGELFF 14 TRBV7-3 once TRBJ2-2 -
TGTGCCAGCAGCCAGACCCCTTGGACTAGCGGGAGTTTAAAAGCATCTAAGGGGACCGGGGAGCTGTTTTTT CASSQTPWTSGSLKASKGTGELFF 24 TRBV4-2 - TRBJ2-2 TRBD2
TGTGCCAGCAGTGAATGGGGCGGGGGCAAAAACATTCAGTACTTC CASSEWGGGKNIQYF 15 TRBV28 - TRBJ2-4 TRBD2
TGTGCCACCAGTGACCATAGCGGGAGGGGAAACACCGGGGAGCTGTTTTTT CATSDHSGRGNTGELFF 17 TRBV24-1 - TRBJ2-2 TRBD2
TGTGCCAGCAGGGCTAGCGGGAGGGCCATCAATGACGCCTACGAGCAGTACTTC CASRASGRAINDAYEQYF 18 TRBV2 - TRBJ2-7 TRBD2
TGTGCCAGCAGCTTTCTTGCGACCCCTGGGCTCGCCGGGGAGCTGTTTTTT CASSFLATPGLAGELFF 17 TRBV7-9 once TRBJ2-2 -
TGTGCCAGCAGCTGGGGACAGGACCTTGTTGAAGCTTTCTTT CASSWGQDLVEAFF 14 TRBV5-6 - TRBJ1-1 TRBD1
TGCGCCAGCAGCCAGTTCCGCGGGACTAGCGCCAATGAGCAGTTCTTC CASSQFRGTSANEQFF 16 TRBV4-3 - TRBJ2-1 TRBD2
TGTGCCAGCAGCTTAGCGGGACTAGCGGGATTAAACACCGGGGAGCTGTTTTTT CASSLAGLAGLNTGELFF 18 TRBV7-2 - TRBJ2-2 TRBD2
TGTGCCAGTAGAGGGGGGAGCGGGAGCCGCCGGCGGGAGACCCAGTACTTC CASRGGSGSRRRETQYF 17 TRBV19 - TRBJ2-5 TRBD2
TGCGCCAGCAGTTTTGGACTAGGGAGGGATACCGGGGAGCTGTTTTTT CASSFGLGRDTGELFF 16 TRBV10-1 - TRBJ2-2 TRBD2
TGTGCCAGCAGCCCCTTTAGGACTAAGGTAGCAGATTACTACGAGCAGTACTTC CASSPFRTKVADYYEQYF 18 TRBV4-2 - TRBJ2-7 -
TGCGCCAGCAGCCAAGACTTTAGCAATGAGCAGTTCTTC CASSQDFSNEQFF 13 TRBV4-3 - TRBJ2-1 -
TGTGCCAGCAAAGGGGGAGGGAGCGCCTCCTACGAGCAGTACTTC CASKGGGSASYEQYF 15 TRBV6-5 - TRBJ2-7 -
TGTGCCACCAATCTAATCGGGACAGGGGTCGATGAGCAGTTCTTC CATNLIGTGVDEQFF 15 TRBV5-5 - TRBJ2-1 TRBD1
TGTGCCAGCAGCCGTAACAGGGGAGACATTCAGTACTTC CASSRNRGDIQYF 13 TRBV7-3 once TRBJ2-4 TRBD1
TGTGCCAGCAGTTCCCCCGCCGGCGACCCGGGGCCCCTCCACTTT CASSSPAGDPGPLHF 15 TRBV27 few TRBJ1-6 -
TGCGCCAGCAGCTTCCAGGGTAACACTGAAGCTTTCTTT CASSFQGNTEAFF 13 TRBV5-1 - TRBJ1-1 -
TGCAGCGTTGAGGGACAGGCCGCGGCAGATACGCAGTATTTT CSVEGQAAADTQYF 14 TRBV29-1 - TRBJ2-3 TRBD1
TGTGCCATCAGTCAATCAGCCGGGACACACTATGGCTACACCTTC CAISQSAGTHYGYTF 15 TRBV10-3 - TRBJ1-2 -
TGTGCCAGCAGCCGCTGGACAGGGGCGAACACCGGGGAGCTGTTTTTT CASSRWTGANTGELFF 16 TRBV5-5 - TRBJ2-2 TRBD1
TGTGCCAGCAAACTAAACGGGGGCTACACCTTC CASKLNGGYTF 11 TRBV12-3/TRBV12-4 - TRBJ1-2 -
TGTGCCAGCAGCTTGGGACTAGTATTTTACAATGAGCAGTTCTTC CASSLGLVFYNEQFF 15 TRBV3-1/TRBV3-2 few TRBJ2-1 TRBD2
TGCAGCGTCGGGACAGGGGGCGCGGGAGGAAACACCATATATTTT CSVGTGGAGGNTIYF 15 TRBV29-1 - TRBJ1-3 TRBD1
TGTGCCAGCAGTTTACCGCTAGCGGGGGCCCAAAATACGCAGTATTTT CASSLPLAGAQNTQYF 16 TRBV28 - TRBJ2-3 TRBD2
TGTGCCAGCAGCGCCACAGGGGGCGCGCCCAATGAGCAGTTCTTC CASSATGGAPNEQFF 15 TRBV7-8 - TRBJ2-1 TRBD1
TGTGCCAGCAGCCCCCTAGCGGTAGGCAACACCGGGGAGCTGTTTTTT CASSPLAVGNTGELFF 16 TRBV13 - TRBJ2-2 TRBD2
TGTGCCAGCAGCCTAAGCGATTCTAGCACAGATACGCAGTATTTT CASSLSDSSTDTQYF 15 TRBV7-8 - TRBJ2-3 -
TGTGCCAGCAGCGTAGTGAGAGGTGGGAGCACTGAAGCTTTCTTT CASSVVRGGSTEAFF 15 TRBV9 - TRBJ1-1 -
TGTGCCAGCAGCCAAGATTTCCGGTCAGGGCAGTACTTC CASSQDFRSGQYF 13 TRBV3-1/TRBV3-2 - TRBJ2-7 -
TGTGCCAGCAGCCCCGACAGGGGGATTAATTCACCCCTCCACTTT CASSPDRGINSPLHF 15 TRBV5-6 - TRBJ1-6 TRBD1